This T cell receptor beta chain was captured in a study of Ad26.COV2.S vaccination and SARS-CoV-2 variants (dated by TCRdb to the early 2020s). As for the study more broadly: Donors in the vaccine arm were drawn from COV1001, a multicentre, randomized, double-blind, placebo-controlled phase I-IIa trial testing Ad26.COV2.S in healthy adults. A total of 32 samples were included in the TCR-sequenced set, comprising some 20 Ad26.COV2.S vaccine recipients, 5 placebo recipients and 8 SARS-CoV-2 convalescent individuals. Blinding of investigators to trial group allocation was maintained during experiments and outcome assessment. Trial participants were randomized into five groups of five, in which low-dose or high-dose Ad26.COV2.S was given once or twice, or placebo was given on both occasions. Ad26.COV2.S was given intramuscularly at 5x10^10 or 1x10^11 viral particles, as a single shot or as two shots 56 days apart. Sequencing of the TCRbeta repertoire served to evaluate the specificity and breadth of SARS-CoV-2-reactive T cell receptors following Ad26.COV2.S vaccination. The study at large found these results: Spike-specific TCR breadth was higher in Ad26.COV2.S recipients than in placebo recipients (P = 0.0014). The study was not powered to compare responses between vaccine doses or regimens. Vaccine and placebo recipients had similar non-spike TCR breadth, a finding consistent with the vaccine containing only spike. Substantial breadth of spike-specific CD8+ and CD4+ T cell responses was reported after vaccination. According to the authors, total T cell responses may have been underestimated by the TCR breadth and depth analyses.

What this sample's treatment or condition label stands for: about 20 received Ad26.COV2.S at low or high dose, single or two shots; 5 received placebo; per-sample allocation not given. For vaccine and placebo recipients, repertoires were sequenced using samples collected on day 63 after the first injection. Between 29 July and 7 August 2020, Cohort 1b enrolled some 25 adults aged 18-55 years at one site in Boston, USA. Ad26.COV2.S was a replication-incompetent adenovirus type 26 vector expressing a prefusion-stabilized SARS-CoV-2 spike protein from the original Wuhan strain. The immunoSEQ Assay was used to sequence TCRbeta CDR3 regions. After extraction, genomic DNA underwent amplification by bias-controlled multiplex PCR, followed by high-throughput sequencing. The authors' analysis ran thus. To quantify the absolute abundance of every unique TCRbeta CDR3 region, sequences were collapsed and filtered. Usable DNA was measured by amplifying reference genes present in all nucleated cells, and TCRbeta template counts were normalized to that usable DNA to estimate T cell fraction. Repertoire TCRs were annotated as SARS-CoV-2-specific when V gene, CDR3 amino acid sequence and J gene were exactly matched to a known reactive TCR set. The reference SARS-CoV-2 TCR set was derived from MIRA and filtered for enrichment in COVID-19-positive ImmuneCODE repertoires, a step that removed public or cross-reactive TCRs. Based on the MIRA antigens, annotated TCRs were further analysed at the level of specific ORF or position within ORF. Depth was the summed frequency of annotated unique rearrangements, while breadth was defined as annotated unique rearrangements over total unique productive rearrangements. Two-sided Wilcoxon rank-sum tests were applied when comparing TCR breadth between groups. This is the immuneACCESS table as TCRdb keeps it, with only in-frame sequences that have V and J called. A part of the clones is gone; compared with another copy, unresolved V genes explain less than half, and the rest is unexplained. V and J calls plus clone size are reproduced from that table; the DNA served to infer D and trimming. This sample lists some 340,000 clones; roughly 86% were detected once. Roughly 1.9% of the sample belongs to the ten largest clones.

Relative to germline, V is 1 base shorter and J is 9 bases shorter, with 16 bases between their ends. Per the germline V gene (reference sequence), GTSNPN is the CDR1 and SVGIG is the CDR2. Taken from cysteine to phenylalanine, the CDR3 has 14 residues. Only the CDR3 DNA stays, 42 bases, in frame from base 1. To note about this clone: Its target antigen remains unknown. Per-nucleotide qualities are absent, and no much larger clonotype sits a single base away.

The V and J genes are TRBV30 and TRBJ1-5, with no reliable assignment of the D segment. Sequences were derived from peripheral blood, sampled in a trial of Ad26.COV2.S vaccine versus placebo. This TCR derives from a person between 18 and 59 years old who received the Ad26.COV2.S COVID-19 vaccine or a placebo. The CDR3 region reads CAWSAGGRGGPQHF. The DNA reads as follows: TGTGCCTGGAGTGCAGGCGGGCGGGGTGGGCCCCAGCATTTT.